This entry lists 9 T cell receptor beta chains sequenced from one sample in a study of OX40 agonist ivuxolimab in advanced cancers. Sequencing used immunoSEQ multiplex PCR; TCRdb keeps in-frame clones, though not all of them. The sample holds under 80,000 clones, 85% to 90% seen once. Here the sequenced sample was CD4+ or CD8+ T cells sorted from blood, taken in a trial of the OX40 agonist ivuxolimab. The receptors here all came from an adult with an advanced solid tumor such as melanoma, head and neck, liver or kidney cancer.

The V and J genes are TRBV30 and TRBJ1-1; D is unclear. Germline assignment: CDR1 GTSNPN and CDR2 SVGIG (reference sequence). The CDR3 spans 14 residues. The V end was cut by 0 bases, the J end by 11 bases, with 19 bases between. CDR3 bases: TGTGCCTGGAGTGTACACTCCGCTACAGTGAAGGCTTTCTTT. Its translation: CAWSVHSATVKAFF.

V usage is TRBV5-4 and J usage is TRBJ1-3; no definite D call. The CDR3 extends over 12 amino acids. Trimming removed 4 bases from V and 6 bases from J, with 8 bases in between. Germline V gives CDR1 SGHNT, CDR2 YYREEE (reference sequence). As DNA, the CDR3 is TGTGCCAGCAGCCTGGACCTAAACACCATATATTTT. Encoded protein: CASSLDLNTIYF.

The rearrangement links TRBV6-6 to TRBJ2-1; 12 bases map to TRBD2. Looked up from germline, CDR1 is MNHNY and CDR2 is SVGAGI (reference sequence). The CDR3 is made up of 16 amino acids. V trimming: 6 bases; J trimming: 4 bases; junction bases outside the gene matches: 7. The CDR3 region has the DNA TGTGCCAGCAGGACTAGCGGGAGTAAAGGGTACAATGAGCAGTTCTTC. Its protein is CASRTSGSKGYNEQFF.

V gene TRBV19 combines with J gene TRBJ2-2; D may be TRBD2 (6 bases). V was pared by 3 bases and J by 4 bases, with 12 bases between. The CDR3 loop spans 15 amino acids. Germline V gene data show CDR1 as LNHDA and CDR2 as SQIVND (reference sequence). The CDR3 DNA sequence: TGTGCCAGTAGTATCCGCGGGGCGGCCACCGGGGAGCTGTTTTTT. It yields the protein CASSIRGAATGELFF.

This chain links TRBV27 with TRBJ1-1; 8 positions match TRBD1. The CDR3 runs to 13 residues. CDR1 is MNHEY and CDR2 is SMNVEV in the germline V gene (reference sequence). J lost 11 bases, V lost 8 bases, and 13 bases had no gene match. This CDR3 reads CASRDRGRNGAFF. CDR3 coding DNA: TGTGCCAGCCGTGACAGGGGCCGAAACGGGGCTTTCTTT.

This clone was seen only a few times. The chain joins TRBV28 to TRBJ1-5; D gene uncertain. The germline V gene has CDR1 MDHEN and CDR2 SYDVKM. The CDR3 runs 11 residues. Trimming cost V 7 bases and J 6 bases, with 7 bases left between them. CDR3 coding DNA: TGTGCCAGCAATTCGGGTCAGCCCCAGCATTTT. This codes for CASNSGQPQHF.

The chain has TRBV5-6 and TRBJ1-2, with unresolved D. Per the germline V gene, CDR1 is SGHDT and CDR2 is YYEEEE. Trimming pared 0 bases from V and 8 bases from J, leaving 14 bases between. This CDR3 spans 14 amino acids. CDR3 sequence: CASSLDDRAGGYTF. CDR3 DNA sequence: TGTGCCAGCAGCTTGGATGACCGGGCGGGGGGCTACACCTTC.

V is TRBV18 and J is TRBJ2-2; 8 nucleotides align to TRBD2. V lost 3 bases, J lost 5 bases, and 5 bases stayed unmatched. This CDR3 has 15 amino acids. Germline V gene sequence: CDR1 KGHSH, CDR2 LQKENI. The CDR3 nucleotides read TGTGCCAGCTCACCCGCGGGGGGCGGGACCGGGGAGCTGTTTTTT. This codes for CASSPAGGGTGELFF. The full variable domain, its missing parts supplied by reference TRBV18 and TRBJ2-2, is NAGVMQNPRHLVRRRGQEARLRCSPMKGHSHVYWYRQLPEEGLKFMVYLQKENIIDESGMPKERFSAEFPKEGPSILRIQQVVRGDSAAYFCASSPAGGGTGELFFGEGSRLTVL.

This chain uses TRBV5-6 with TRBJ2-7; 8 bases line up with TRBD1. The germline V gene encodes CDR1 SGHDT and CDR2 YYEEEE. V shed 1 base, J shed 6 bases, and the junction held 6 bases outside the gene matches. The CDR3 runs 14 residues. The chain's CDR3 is CASSLLQGVREQYF. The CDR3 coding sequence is TGTGCCAGCAGCTTGTTACAGGGGGTACGCGAGCAGTACTTC.